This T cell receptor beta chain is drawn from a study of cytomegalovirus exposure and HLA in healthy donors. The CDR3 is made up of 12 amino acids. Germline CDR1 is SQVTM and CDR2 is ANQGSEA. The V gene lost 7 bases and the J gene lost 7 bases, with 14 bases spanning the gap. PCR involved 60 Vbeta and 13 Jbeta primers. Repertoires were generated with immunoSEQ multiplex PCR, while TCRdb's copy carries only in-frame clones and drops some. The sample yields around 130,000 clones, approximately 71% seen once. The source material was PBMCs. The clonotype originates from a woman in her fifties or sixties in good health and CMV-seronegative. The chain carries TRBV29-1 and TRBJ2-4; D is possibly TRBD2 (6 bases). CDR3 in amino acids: CSGTGGMNIQYF. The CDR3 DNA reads TGCAGCGGTACTGGGGGGATGAACATTCAGTACTTC.